This TCR beta chain was recovered during a study of technical replicates of blood from several donors. Libraries were prepared by immunoSEQ multiplex PCR; TCRdb keeps only in-frame clonotypes and omits some of them. The table lists 80,000 or so clones, roughly 98% of them singletons. The germline V gene has CDR1 SNHLY and CDR2 FYNNEI. The CDR3 is made up of 12 amino acids. J gave up 9 bases and V 3 bases, and 2 bases lay outside the gene matches. The source of this sequence is a human donor in good health. This chain uses TRBV2 with TRBJ2-1; 7 positions agree with TRBD1. Material for sequencing was T cells isolated from PBMCs. CDR3 in amino acids: CASSDRGFEQFF. In DNA form, the CDR3 reads TGTGCCAGCAGTGACAGGGGGTTTGAGCAGTTCTTC. The variable domain in full, completed from reference TRBV2 and TRBJ2-1, reads EPEVTQTPSHQVTQMGQEVILRCVPISNHLYFYWYRQILGQKVEFLVSFYNNEISEKSEIFDDQFSVERPDGSNFTLKIRSTKLEDSAMYFCASSDRGFEQFFGPGTRLTVL.